This is a list of T cell receptor beta chains from one sample in a study of PD-L1 blockade in urothelial cancer. Clones were sequenced by immunoSEQ multiplex PCR, and TCRdb holds only the in-frame ones, with some missing. This sample has about 52,000 clones, with around 84% found just once. The specimen comprised PBMCs, sampled around atezolizumab (anti-PD-L1) treatment. Receptor source: a man aged 45-65 years with urothelial cancer. The CDR3 runs from the conserved cysteine through the conserved F or W. Fields, in order: D gene, J gene, V gene, CDR3 DNA, CDR3 protein. D genes are given only for firm matches.

TRBD2	TRBJ2-4	TRBV19	TGTGCCAGTAGCAAGAGCCTAGCGGGAGTTAGGGACATTCAGTACTTC	CASSKSLAGVRDIQYF
TRBD1	TRBJ2-7	TRBV14	TGTGCCAGCAGCCAGACAGGGGGTGGAATTTTCTGGGAGCAGTACTTC	CASSQTGGGIFWEQYF
TRBD1	TRBJ2-7	TRBV30	TGTGCCTGGAGTGTAGGACAGGGGGGTTCCTACGAGCAGTACTTC	CAWSVGQGGSYEQYF
TRBD2	TRBJ2-5	TRBV9	TGTGCCAGCAGCGGACTAGCGGGGGGGCCCTATCAAGAGACCCAGTACTTC	CASSGLAGGPYQETQYF
TRBD1	TRBJ2-7	TRBV2	TGTGCCAGCACCTCCGGACAGGCCTACGAGCAGTACTTC	CASTSGQAYEQYF
TRBD2	TRBJ2-5	TRBV19	TGTGCCAGTAGTAGGACTAGCGGGGAGACCCAGTACTTC	CASSRTSGETQYF
.	TRBJ1-1	TRBV27	TGTGCCAGCAGTTTAGTCGGTATGCCTGGGAACACTGAAGCTTTCTTT	CASSLVGMPGNTEAFF
.	TRBJ1-1	TRBV5-1	TGCGCCAGCAGCTTGGTTCAGGGAATGAACACTGAAGCTTTCTTT	CASSLVQGMNTEAFF
TRBD2	TRBJ2-2	TRBV28	TGTGCCAGCAGCGGACTAGCGGGGGTTCTGCGGGAGCTGTTTTTT	CASSGLAGVLRELFF
TRBD1	TRBJ2-3	TRBV10-3	TGTGCCATCAGTGAGGGCAGGGGGCCCATTACAGATACGCAGTATTTT	CAISEGRGPITDTQYF
TRBD1	TRBJ1-4	TRBV19	TGTGCCAGTAAGGGGGCTGAAAAACTGTTTTTT	CASKGAEKLFF
TRBD1	TRBJ2-5	TRBV5-5	TGTGCCAGCAGCTTCCAGGGGGCGAAGAAAGAGACCCAGTACTTC	CASSFQGAKKETQYF
.	TRBJ2-1	TRBV9	TGTGCCAGCAGCGTAGGAGGCTCTAGCGTTAGCAATGAGCAGTTCTTC	CASSVGGSSVSNEQFF
TRBD2	TRBJ2-1	TRBV10-3	TGTGCCATCAGTGACCCGGGGACTAGCGTGATCAATGAGCAGTTCTTC	CAISDPGTSVINEQFF